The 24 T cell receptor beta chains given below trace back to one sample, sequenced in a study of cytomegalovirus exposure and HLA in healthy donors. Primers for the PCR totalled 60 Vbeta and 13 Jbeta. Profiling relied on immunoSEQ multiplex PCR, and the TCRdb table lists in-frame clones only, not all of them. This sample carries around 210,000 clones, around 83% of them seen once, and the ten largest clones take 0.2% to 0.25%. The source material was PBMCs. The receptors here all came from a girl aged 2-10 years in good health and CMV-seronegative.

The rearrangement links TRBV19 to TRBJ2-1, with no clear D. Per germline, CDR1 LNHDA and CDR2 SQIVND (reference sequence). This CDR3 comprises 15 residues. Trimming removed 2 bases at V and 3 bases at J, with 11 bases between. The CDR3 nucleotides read TGTGCCAGTAGTATAATTGCGCCTGGCTACAATGAGCAGTTCTTC. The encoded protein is CASSIIAPGYNEQFF.

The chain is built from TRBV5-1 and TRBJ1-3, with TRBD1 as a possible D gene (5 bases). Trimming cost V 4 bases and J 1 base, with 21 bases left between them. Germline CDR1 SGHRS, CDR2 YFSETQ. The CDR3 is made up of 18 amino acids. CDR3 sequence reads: CASSPTLTQGLSGNTIYF. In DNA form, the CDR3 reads TGCGCCAGCAGCCCAACCCTTACCCAGGGTTTGTCTGGAAACACCATATATTTT.

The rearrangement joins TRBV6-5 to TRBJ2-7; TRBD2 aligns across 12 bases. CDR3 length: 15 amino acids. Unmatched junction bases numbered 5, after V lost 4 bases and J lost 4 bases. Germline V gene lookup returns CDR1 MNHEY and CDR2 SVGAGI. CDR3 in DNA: TGTGCCAGCAGTTTAAGGACTAGCGGGGATTACGAGCAGTACTTC. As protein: CASSLRTSGDYEQYF.

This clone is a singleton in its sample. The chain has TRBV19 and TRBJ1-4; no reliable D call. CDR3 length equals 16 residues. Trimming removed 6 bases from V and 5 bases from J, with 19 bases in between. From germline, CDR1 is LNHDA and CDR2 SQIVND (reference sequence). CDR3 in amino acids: CASSNRSGRPNEKLFF. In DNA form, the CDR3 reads TGTGCCAGTAGCAATCGGTCGGGTCGGCCCAATGAAAAACTGTTTTTT.

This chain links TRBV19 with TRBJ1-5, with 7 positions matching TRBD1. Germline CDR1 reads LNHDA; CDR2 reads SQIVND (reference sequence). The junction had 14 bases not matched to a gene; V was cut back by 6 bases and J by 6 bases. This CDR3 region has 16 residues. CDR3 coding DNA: TGTGCCAGTAGCCATAGAGGAGGGGGCTCGGGTCAGCCCCAGCATTTT. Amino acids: CASSHRGGGSGQPQHF.

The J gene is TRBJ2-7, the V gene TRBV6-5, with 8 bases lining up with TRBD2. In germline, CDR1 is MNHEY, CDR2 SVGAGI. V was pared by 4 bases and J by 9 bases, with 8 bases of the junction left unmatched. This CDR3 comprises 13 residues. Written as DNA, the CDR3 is TGTGCCAGCAGTTCCAGCGGGAGCCGAGGGCAGTACTTC. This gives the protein CASSSSGSRGQYF.

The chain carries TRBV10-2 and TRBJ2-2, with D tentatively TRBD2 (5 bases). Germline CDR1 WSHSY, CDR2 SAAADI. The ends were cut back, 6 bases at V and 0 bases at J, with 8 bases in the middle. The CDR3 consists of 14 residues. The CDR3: CASREDSNTGELFF. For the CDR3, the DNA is TGCGCCAGCAGGGAGGACTCGAACACCGGGGAGCTGTTTTTT.

The CDR3 bases are TGTGCCAGCTCTCCAGGGGCAGACTCTGGAAACACCATATATTTT. It yields the protein CASSPGADSGNTIYF. The J gene is TRBJ1-3, the V gene TRBV18; possible D gene TRBD1, 6 bases. Between the trimmed V and J ends, which lost 6 bases and 0 bases, there was a span of 12 bases. There are 15 residues in the CDR3. CDR1 is KGHSH, CDR2 LQKENI, per germline.

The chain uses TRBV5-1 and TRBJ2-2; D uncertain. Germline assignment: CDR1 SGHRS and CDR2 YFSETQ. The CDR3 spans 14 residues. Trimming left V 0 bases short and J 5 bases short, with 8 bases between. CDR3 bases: TGCGCCAGCAGCTTGGCCGGTGGTACCGGGGAGCTGTTTTTT. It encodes CASSLAGGTGELFF.

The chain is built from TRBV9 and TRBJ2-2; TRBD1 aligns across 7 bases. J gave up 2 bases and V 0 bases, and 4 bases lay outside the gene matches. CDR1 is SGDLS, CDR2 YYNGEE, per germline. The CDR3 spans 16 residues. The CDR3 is CASSVAGQVNTGELFF. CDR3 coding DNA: TGTGCCAGCAGCGTAGCAGGACAGGTCAACACCGGGGAGCTGTTTTTT.

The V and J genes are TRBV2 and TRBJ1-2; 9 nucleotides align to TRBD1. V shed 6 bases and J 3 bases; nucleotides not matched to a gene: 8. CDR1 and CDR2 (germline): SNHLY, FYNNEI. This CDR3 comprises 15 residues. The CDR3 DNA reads TGTGCCAGCAGGAAGGACAGGGGAGGTGACTATGGCTACACCTTC. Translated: CASRKDRGGDYGYTF. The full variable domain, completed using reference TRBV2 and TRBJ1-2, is EPEVTQTPSHQVTQMGQEVILRCVPISNHLYFYWYRQILGQKVEFLVSFYNNEISEKSEIFDDQFSVERPDGSNFTLKIRSTKLEDSAMYFCASRKDRGGDYGYTFGSGTRLTVV.

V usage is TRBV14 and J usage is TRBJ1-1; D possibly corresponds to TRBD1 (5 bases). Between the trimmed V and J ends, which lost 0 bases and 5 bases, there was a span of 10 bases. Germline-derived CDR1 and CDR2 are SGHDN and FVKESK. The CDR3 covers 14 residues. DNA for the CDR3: TGTGCCAGCAGCCAAGAAGGGGTAGGGACTGAAGCTTTCTTT. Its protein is CASSQEGVGTEAFF.

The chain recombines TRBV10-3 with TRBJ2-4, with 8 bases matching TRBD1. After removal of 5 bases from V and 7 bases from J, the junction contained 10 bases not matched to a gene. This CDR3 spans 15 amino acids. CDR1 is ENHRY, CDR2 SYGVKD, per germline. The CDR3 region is CAISLDRVEGNIQYF. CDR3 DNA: TGTGCCATCAGTCTGGACAGGGTCGAAGGTAACATTCAGTACTTC.

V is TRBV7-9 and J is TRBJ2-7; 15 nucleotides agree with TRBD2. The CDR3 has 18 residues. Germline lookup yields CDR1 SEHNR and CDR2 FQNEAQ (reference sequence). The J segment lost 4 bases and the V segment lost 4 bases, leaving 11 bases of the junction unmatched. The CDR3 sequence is CASSSAGLAGGPGYEQYF. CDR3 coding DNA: TGTGCCAGCAGCTCAGCCGGACTAGCGGGAGGGCCAGGGTACGAGCAGTACTTC.

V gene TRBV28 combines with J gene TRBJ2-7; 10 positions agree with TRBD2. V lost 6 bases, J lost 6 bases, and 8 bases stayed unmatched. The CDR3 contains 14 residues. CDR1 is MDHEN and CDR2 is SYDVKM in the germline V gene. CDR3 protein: CASSLAGAPREQYF. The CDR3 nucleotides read TGTGCCAGCAGCCTAGCGGGGGCCCCTCGCGAGCAGTACTTC.

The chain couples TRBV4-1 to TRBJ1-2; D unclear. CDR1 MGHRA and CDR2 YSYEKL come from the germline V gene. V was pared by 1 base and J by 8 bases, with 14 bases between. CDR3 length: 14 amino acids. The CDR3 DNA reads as TGCGCCAGCAGCCAAGGGGTGCAGGCTGCCGGCTACACCTTC. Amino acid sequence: CASSQGVQAAGYTF.

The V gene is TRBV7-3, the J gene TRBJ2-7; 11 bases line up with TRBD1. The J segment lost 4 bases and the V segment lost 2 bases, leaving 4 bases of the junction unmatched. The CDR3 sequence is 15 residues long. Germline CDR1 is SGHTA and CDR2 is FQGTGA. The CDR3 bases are TGTGCCAGCAGCTTATCAGGGACAGGGGGTTACGAGCAGTACTTC. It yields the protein CASSLSGTGGYEQYF. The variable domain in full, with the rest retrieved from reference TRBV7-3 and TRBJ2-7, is GAGVSQTPSNKVTEKGKYVELRCDPISGHTALYWYRQSLGQGPEFLIYFQGTGAADDSGLPNDRFFAVRPEGSVSTLKIQRTERGDSAVYLCASSLSGTGGYEQYFGPGTRLTVT.

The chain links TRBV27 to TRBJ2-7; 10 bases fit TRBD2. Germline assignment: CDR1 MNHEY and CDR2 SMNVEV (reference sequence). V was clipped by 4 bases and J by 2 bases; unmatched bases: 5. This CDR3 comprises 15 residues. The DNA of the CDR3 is TGTGCCAGCAGTTCTGTAGCGGGAGGTACCTACGAGCAGTACTTC. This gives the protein CASSSVAGGTYEQYF.

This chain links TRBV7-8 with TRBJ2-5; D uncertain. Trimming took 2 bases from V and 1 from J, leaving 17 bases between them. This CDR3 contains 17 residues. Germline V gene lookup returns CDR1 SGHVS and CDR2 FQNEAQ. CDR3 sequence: CASSLRAAIPPQETQYF. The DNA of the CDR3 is TGTGCCAGCAGCTTACGTGCGGCGATCCCCCCCCAAGAGACCCAGTACTTC. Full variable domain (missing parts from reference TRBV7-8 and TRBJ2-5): GAGVSQSPRYKVAKRGQDVALRCDPISGHVSLFWYQQALGQGPEFLTYFQNEAQLDKSGLPSDRFFAERPEGSVSTLKIQRTQQEDSAVYLCASSLRAAIPPQETQYFGPGTRLLVL.

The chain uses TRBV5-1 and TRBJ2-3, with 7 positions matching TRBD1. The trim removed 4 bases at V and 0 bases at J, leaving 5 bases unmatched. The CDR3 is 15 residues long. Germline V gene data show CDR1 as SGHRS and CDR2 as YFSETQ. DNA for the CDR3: TGCGCCAGCAGCGCCGGGACAGCGAGCACAGATACGCAGTATTTT. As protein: CASSAGTASTDTQYF.

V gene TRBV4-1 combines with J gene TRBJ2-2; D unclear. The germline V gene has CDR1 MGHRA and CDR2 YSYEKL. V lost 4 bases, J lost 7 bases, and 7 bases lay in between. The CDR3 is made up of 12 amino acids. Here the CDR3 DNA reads TGCGCCAGCAGCCCTATTAACGGGGAGCTGTTTTTT. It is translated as CASSPINGELFF.

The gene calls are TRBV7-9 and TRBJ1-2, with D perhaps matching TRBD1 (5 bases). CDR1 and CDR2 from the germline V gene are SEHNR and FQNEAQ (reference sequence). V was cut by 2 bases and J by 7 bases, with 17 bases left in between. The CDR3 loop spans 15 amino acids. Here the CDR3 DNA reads TGTGCCAGCAGCTTATCGGGTCGCATGGGGGGTGGCTACACCTTC. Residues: CASSLSGRMGGGYTF.

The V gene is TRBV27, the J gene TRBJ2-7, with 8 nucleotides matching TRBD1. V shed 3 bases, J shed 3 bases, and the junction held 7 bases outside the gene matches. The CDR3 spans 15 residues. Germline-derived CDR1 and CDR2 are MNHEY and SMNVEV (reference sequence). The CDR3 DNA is TGTGCCAGCAGTTTCGGACAGGGCAGAGTCTACGAGCAGTACTTC. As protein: CASSFGQGRVYEQYF.

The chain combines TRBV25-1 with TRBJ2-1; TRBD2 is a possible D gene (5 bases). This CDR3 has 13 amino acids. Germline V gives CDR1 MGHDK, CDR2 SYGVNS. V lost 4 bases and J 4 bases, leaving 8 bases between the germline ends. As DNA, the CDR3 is TGTGCCAGCAGTGTGGGGAGTTACAATGAGCAGTTCTTC. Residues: CASSVGSYNEQFF.